This T cell receptor beta chain was sequenced in a study of cytomegalovirus exposure and HLA in healthy donors. Study-wide results and limits: Fewer N-insertions than the 666-donor mean were reportedly shown by an Asian-associated ancestry cluster in a later analysis.

A multiplex PCR was run with 60 Vbeta primers and 13 Jbeta primers. Assay used: immunoSEQ multiplex PCR; TCRdb lists only in-frame clones, some missing. The table includes over 150,000 clones, roughly 77% detected once. About this clone: What it recognizes is unknown.

The receptor was isolated from a man aged 25-45 years in good health and CMV-seropositive. The specimen was PBMCs.

CDR3 protein: CASSYAETGELFF. The CDR3 DNA reads as TGTGCCAGCAGTTACGCAGAAACCGGGGAGCTGTTTTTT. The chain employs TRBV6-5 and TRBJ2-2; D not resolved. There are 13 residues in the CDR3. V lost 2 bases and J lost 5, with 6 bases in between. Per germline, CDR1 MNHEY and CDR2 SVGAGI.